This T cell receptor beta chain appears in the sequencing data of a study of CD8 T cells in ankylosing spondylitis. This clonotype has more than one count but fewer than ten. Its antigen is unidentified. Notes on the study in general: Blood of patients with ankylosing spondylitis appeared to be characterized by a TCR beta motif of fewer than 10 highly homologous variants. Matched synovial fluid from ankylosing spondylitis patients was reported to be enriched for disease-linked clones.

TCRdb re-analysed the 5' RACE reads in MiXCR, keeping a single row per CDR3 protein. The sample lists some 700,000 distinct CDR3 sequences; roughly 19% were seen once. Germline CDR1 is SGHRS and CDR2 is YFSETQ. CDR3 length: 17 amino acids. Trimming removed 0 bases at V and 0 bases at J, with 13 bases between. Material: blood, either unsorted or a sorted T cell fraction (not recorded which). J is TRBJ2-1 and V is TRBV5-1; unclear D gene. The clonotype was recovered from a male donor with ankylosing spondylitis. CDR3 region: CASSLAQSASSYNEQFF. In DNA form, the CDR3 reads TGCGCCAGCAGCTTGGCCCAGTCGGCGAGCTCCTACAATGAGCAGTTCTTC. Supplemented by reference TRBV5-1 and TRBJ2-1, the full variable domain reads KAGVTQTPRYLIKTRGQQVTLSCSPISGHRSVSWYQQTPGQGLQFLFEYFSETQRNKGNFPGRFSGRQFSNSRSEMNVSTLELGDSALYLCASSLAQSASSYNEQFFGPGTRLTVL.